Presented here are 6 T cell receptor beta chains from one specimen sequenced in a study of T-cell reconstitution after alpha-beta-depleted transplantation in children listed by TCRdb under 2016. The treatment or condition label, as the study defines it: allogeneic hematopoietic cell transplantation with graft depleted of TCRalphabeta T cells and CD19 B cells. Library method: PCR. For sequencing, an Illumina HiSeq 2500 was employed. To normalize quantification of the TCRbeta repertoire, the TCR libraries were built with molecular barcoding that relied on unique molecular identifiers. TCRdb ran its own pipeline on the public reads, namely fastp trimming at Q25 and MiXCR clone calling, and kept in-frame beta chains. Rows matching on CDR3 protein sequence are summarized as one entry with the most common DNA and genes. This sample gives about 78,000 distinct CDR3 sequences in total; 14% of them show up just once. 25% to 30% of the sample lies in the top ten.

The material was PBMCs, mostly from graft donor cells, obtained 180 days after TCRalphabeta/CD19-depleted stem cell transplant. Every receptor here comes from a male patient under 10 years old who had a stem cell transplant for acute lymphoblastic leukemia, so the T cells may come from the graft donor.

This clonotype was counted at least ten times. The chain is built from TRBV9 and TRBJ1-6; the D is unclear. Per the germline V gene, CDR1 is SGDLS and CDR2 is YYNGEE. V gave up 4 bases and J gave up 8 bases, with 19 bases separating them. This CDR3 contains 16 residues. CDR3 nucleotide sequence: TGTGCCAGCAGCCCTCAAGGCCATAGCGGGGATTCACCCCTCCACTTT. This gives the protein CASSPQGHSGDSPLHF.

This chain connects TRBV6-5 to TRBJ2-5; a possible D gene is TRBD1 (6 bases). The CDR3 is made up of 14 amino acids. CDR1 and CDR2 (germline): MNHEY, SVGAGI. Trimming stripped 0 bases from V and 5 bases from J, with 10 bases between. CDR3 DNA sequence: TGTGCCAGCAGTTACTCCCCACAGGGCGAGACCCAGTACTTC. Encoded protein: CASSYSPQGETQYF.

Ten or more counts support this clonotype. The rearrangement joins TRBV5-1 to TRBJ2-7; D perhaps matches TRBD2 (5 bases). V shed 5 bases and J shed 5 bases, with 11 bases lying between them. This CDR3 has 12 residues. Germline V gives CDR1 SGHRS, CDR2 YFSETQ. Here the CDR3 reads CASRPDGNEQYF. The DNA for the CDR3 is TGCGCCAGCAGACCGGACGGGAACGAGCAGTACTTC. The entire variable domain, with the rest obtained from reference TRBV5-1 and TRBJ2-7, is as follows: KAGVTQTPRYLIKTRGQQVTLSCSPISGHRSVSWYQQTPGQGLQFLFEYFSETQRNKGNFPGRFSGRQFSNSRSEMNVSTLELGDSALYLCASRPDGNEQYFGPGTRLTVT.

Many counts were recorded for this clonotype. The rearrangement links TRBV6-5 to TRBJ2-1; 8 bases line up with TRBD2. Germline CDR1 is MNHEY and CDR2 is SVGAGI. The CDR3 runs to 17 residues. V lost 4 bases and J lost 6; bases outside the gene matches: 14. The CDR3 bases are TGTGCCAGCAGTTTCCTCGCGGGCGGGGGGCCCTCCAATGAGCAGTTCTTC. Its protein is CASSFLAGGGPSNEQFF.

The CDR3 sequence is CSARALGHPNTEAFF. For the CDR3, the DNA is TGCAGTGCTAGAGCCCTCGGACACCCGAACACTGAAGCTTTCTTT. V gene TRBV20-1 combines with J gene TRBJ1-1; possible D gene TRBD1, 5 bases. Trimming removed 1 base at V and 1 base at J, with 13 bases between. The CDR3 totals 15 residues. CDR1 is DFQATT, CDR2 SNEGSKA, per germline (reference sequence).

This clonotype was seen more than once but under ten times. V usage is TRBV2 and J usage is TRBJ2-1; D may be TRBD1 (6 bases). V was clipped by 6 bases and J by 8 bases, with 17 bases between them. The CDR3 length is 14 residues. Germline V gene sequence: CDR1 SNHLY, CDR2 FYNNEI. The CDR3 DNA follows: TGTGCCAGCAGCCAGACAGGACGCCTCGATGAGCAGTTCTTC. It translates to CASSQTGRLDEQFF. Using reference TRBV2 and TRBJ2-1 for the parts outside the CDR3, the full variable domain is EPEVTQTPSHQVTQMGQEVILRCVPISNHLYFYWYRQILGQKVEFLVSFYNNEISEKSEIFDDQFSVERPDGSNFTLKIRSTKLEDSAMYFCASSQTGRLDEQFFGPGTRLTVL.